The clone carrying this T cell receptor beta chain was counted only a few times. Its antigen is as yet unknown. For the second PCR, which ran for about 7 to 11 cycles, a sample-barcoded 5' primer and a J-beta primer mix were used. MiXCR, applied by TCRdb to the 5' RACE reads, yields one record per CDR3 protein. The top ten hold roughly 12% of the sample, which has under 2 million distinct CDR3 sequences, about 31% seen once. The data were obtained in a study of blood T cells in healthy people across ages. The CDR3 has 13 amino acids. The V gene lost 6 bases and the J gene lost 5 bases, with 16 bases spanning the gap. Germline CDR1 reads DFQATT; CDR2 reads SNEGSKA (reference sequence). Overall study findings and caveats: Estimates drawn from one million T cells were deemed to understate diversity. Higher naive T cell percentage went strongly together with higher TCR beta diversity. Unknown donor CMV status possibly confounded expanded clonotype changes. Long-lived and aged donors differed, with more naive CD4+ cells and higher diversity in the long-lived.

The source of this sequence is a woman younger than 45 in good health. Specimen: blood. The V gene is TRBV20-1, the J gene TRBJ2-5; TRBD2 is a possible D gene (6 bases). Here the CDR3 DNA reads TGCAGTGCCCCCAAGGAGGGCCTGGAGACCCAGTACTTC. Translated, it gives CSAPKEGLETQYF.